A selection of T cell receptor beta chains follows, all from one sample in a study of human T cells and chemical hapten exposure. TCRdb re-called the RACE reads through MiXCR, storing one row per CDR3 protein. The sample has approximately 260,000 distinct CDR3 sequences; about 7.7% are singletons. Here the sequenced sample was whole blood, taken in connection with sensitization to the hapten diphenylcyclopropenone (DPC). Receptors were obtained from a man aged 18 to 30 with alopecia areata. Some clones in this sample may be carry-over from other donors' samples. Each CDR3 is given with its conserved first and last residue. The D gene is left open where the match is weak. Not every row has a clone size; where given, it reads once, few, many or a size class.

. | few | TRBJ1-1 | TRBV7-9 | TGTGCCAGCAGTTTAGGGCAGGGAGGGCCGAACACTGAAGCTTTCTTT | CASSLGQGGPNTEAFF
TRBD2 | many | TRBJ2-1 | TRBV20-1 | TGCAGGGGGACTAGCGCCTTTTCCAATGAGCAGTTCTTC | CRGTSAFSNEQFF
. | . | TRBJ1-5 | TRBV12-3/TRBV12-4 | TGTGCCAGCAGTTCCGCCAGGGCTAGCAATCAGCCCCAGCATTTT | CASSSARASNQPQHF
. | few | TRBJ2-5 | TRBV7-2 | TGTGCCAGTCGGTCCTCGGGCGAGACCCAGTACTTC | CASRSSGETQYF
. | few | TRBJ1-2 | TRBV7-9 | TGTGCCAGCAGCTTATTTCCAGGGGATGGCTACACCTTC | CASSLFPGDGYTF
. | . | TRBJ1-4 | TRBV14 | TGTGCCAGCAGCCGCTTAAACAGGGACGGCTTTGAAAAACTGTTTTTT | CASSRLNRDGFEKLFF
. | . | TRBJ2-1 | TRBV29-1 | TGCAGCGTTGGTCTTCTCGGGGATGAGCAGTTCTTC | CSVGLLGDEQFF
. | . | TRBJ2-1 | TRBV24-1 | TGTGCCACCAGTGATTTTGAGGGGTATGAGCAGTTCTTC | CATSDFEGYEQFF
. | few | TRBJ1-5 | TRBV9 | TGTGCCAGCAGCGTAGAGTTGGAGCAGCCCCAGCATTTT | CASSVELEQPQHF
TRBD2 | few | TRBJ2-3 | TRBV4-1 | TGCGCCAGCAGCCATCCTAGCGGGGGACGGGATACGCAGTATTTT | CASSHPSGGRDTQYF
. | few | TRBJ2-5 | TRBV27 | TGTGCCAGCAGTCTGGCCCCTCTGGAAGAGACCCAGTACTTC | CASSLAPLEETQYF
. | . | TRBJ1-2 | TRBV12-3/TRBV12-4 | TGTGCCAGCAGTTTGAGGAGTGTGTCACAAGGCTACACCTTC | CASSLRSVSQGYTF
. | many | TRBJ1-5 | TRBV12-3/TRBV12-4 | TGTGCCAGCAGTCTTCCATATCAGCCCCAGCATTTT | CASSLPYQPQHF
TRBD1 | . | TRBJ1-1 | TRBV20-1 | TGCAGTGCTGGAAGGACAGGGTTTCCTGAAGCTTTCTTT | CSAGRTGFPEAFF
. | few | TRBJ2-2 | TRBV7-2 | TGTGCCAGCAGCTTCGAGTTAGGCGGGGAGCTGTTTTTT | CASSFELGGELFF
. | few | TRBJ2-3 | TRBV4-1 | TGCGCCAGCAGCCAAGTGCCGGTCTTGGCAGATACGCAGTATTTT | CASSQVPVLADTQYF